These 16 T cell receptor beta chains originate from one sample sequenced in a study of blood T cell repertoires in COVID-19. The protocol was immunoSEQ multiplex PCR, while the TCRdb copy is restricted to in-frame clones and leaves out a portion. The repertoire has about 160,000 clones, under 85% of them found once; the top ten carry roughly 3.1%. Material for sequencing was peripheral blood. These receptors were obtained from a man aged 65 to 79 with acute or convalescent COVID-19.

V gene TRBV6-2 or TRBV6-3 combines with J gene TRBJ1-1; TRBD1 is a possible D gene (5 bases). Germline V gene sequence: CDR1 MNHEY, CDR2 SVGEGT. The CDR3 length is 14 residues. The V gene lost 4 bases and the J gene lost 4 bases, with 13 bases spanning the gap. In DNA, the CDR3 is TGTGCCAGCAGTTCGGACACCTTGGGCACTGAAGCTTTCTTT. Its translation is CASSSDTLGTEAFF.

The chain uses TRBV5-4 and TRBJ2-7, with 8 positions matching TRBD1. CDR1 and CDR2 (germline): SGHNT, YYREEE (reference sequence). V lost 3 bases, J lost 5 bases, and 7 bases stayed unmatched. The CDR3 spans 14 residues. Here the CDR3 DNA reads TGTGCCAGCAGCTCGGGACAGGAATTCAACGAGCAGTACTTC. Amino acid sequence: CASSSGQEFNEQYF.

V is TRBV12-3 or TRBV12-4 and J is TRBJ1-2, with D unclear. The CDR3 runs to 12 residues. Trimming stripped 3 bases from V and 8 bases from J, with 10 bases between. CDR3 coding DNA: TGTGCCAGCAGTTTCAATGGTGAGGGCTACACCTTC. This sequence encodes CASSFNGEGYTF.

V gene TRBV2 combines with J gene TRBJ1-3; TRBD1 aligns across 8 bases. J gave up 11 bases and V 4 bases, and 10 bases lay outside the gene matches. Germline assignment: CDR1 SNHLY and CDR2 FYNNEI. There are 14 residues in the CDR3. The CDR3 nucleotides are TGTGCCAGCAGTGTGGACAGGGCCTCGACGGCCATATATTTT. Translated: CASSVDRASTAIYF.

This clone was detected only a few times. V is TRBV11-3 and J is TRBJ1-4, with 8 bases that match TRBD1. Germline V CDR1 and CDR2: SGHNT, YENEEA. The CDR3 length is 13 residues. The V segment lost 4 bases and the J segment 8 bases; nucleotides outside the gene matches: 3. The CDR3 nucleotides are TGTGCCAGCAGCTCTGGGACAGGCGAAAAACTGTTTTTT. It codes for CASSSGTGEKLFF.

The chain recombines TRBV10-3 with TRBJ2-1, with TRBD1 matching over 7 bases. V dropped 3 bases and J dropped 6; count of bases not matched to a gene: 5. In germline, CDR1 is ENHRY, CDR2 SYGVKD. The CDR3 spans 14 residues. The CDR3 coding sequence is TGTGCCATCAGTGATAGGACAGGCCCCAATGAGCAGTTCTTC. Its translation: CAISDRTGPNEQFF.

The V gene is TRBV27, the J gene TRBJ2-6; 7 nucleotides agree with TRBD1. Germline CDR1 reads MNHEY; CDR2 reads SMNVEV (reference sequence). The CDR3 totals 18 residues. V lost 5 bases to trimming and J lost 0 bases; unmatched junction nucleotides: 10. CDR3 protein: CASSRRDRNLSGANVLTF. The CDR3 DNA reads TGTGCCAGCAGTCGCCGGGACAGAAATCTCTCTGGGGCCAACGTCCTGACTTTC.

The CDR3 DNA reads TGTGCCAGCAGCGTAGGGGGCAGAAATGAAAAACTGTTTTTT. This translates into CASSVGGRNEKLFF. The chain joins TRBV9 to TRBJ1-4, with a weak D call TRBD1 (5 bases). Between the trimmed V and J ends, which lost 0 bases and 5 bases, there was a span of 8 bases. The CDR3 contains 14 residues. CDR1 is SGDLS, CDR2 YYNGEE, per germline.

The chain has TRBV7-8 and TRBJ2-7; no definite D call. CDR3 size: 14 residues. The germline CDR1 and CDR2 sequences are SGHVS and FQNEAQ. Trimming cost V 5 bases and J 5 bases, with 16 bases left between them. DNA for the CDR3: TGTGCCAGCAGCCCCCCTGGGCGCTCACACGAGCAGTACTTC. This encodes CASSPPGRSHEQYF. Full variable domain (outside the CDR3, taken from reference TRBV7-8 and TRBJ2-7): GAGVSQSPRYKVAKRGQDVALRCDPISGHVSLFWYQQALGQGPEFLTYFQNEAQLDKSGLPSDRFFAERPEGSVSTLKIQRTQQEDSAVYLCASSPPGRSHEQYFGPGTRLTVT.

This chain connects TRBV6-5 to TRBJ2-5, with 7 bases that match TRBD1. The V gene end was trimmed by 10 bases and the J gene end by 3 bases; junction bases not matched to a gene: 8. The CDR3 is 13 amino acids. Germline assignment: CDR1 MNHEY and CDR2 SVGAGI. CDR3 residues: CATASGQKETQYF. The CDR3 DNA reads TGTGCCACCGCTTCGGGACAGAAAGAGACCCAGTACTTC.

This clone occurred a few times. V is TRBV18 and J is TRBJ1-2; no reliable D call. The V gene lost 1 base and the J gene lost 8 bases, with 23 bases spanning the gap. CDR1 is KGHSH, CDR2 LQKENI, per germline. This CDR3 comprises 17 residues. The CDR3 spells CASSPLSGAPHAGGYTF. CDR3 nucleotide sequence: TGTGCCAGCTCACCACTTTCAGGAGCACCCCACGCGGGGGGCTACACCTTC.

This clone showed up just a few times. J is TRBJ2-2 and V is TRBV6-4; no firm D call. V was trimmed by 6 bases and J by 7 bases, leaving 15 bases between them. Germline loops: CDR1 MRHNA, CDR2 SNTAGT. This CDR3 comprises 14 residues. The CDR3 DNA sequence: TGTGCCAGCAGCCAATCGAGCGTGGGCGGGGAGCTGTTTTTT. Its protein is CASSQSSVGGELFF.

V and J are TRBV6-5 and TRBJ1-1, with 8 bases fitting TRBD1. Germline V gene lookup returns CDR1 MNHEY and CDR2 SVGAGI. Trimming took 11 bases from V and 7 from J; bases not matched to a gene: 15. The length of the CDR3 is 14 residues. The CDR3 is CAGGDRPKGIEAFF. For the CDR3, the DNA is TGTGCCGGAGGGGACAGGCCTAAAGGGATTGAAGCTTTCTTT.

A single count supports this clone. Within the sample, other DNA sequences also encode this same CDR3. The chain links TRBV11-2 to TRBJ1-5; no definite D call. The germline V and J ends were trimmed by 2 bases and 1 base, with 9 bases remaining between them. CDR3 length: 15 amino acids. CDR1 and CDR2 (germline): SGHAT, FQNNGV. The CDR3 sequence: CASSLTGGSNQPQHF. In DNA, the CDR3 is TGTGCCAGCAGCTTAACGGGCGGGAGCAATCAGCCCCAGCATTTT. The entire variable domain, with the rest obtained from reference TRBV11-2 and TRBJ1-5, is as follows: EAGVAQSPRYKIIEKRQSVAFWCNPISGHATLYWYQQILGQGPKLLIQFQNNGVVDDSQLPKDRFSAERLKGVDSTLKIQPAKLEDSAVYLCASSLTGGSNQPQHFGDGTRLSIL.

This clone was recorded only once. The chain links TRBV6-2 or TRBV6-3 to TRBJ2-1; the match to TRBD1 covers 9 bases. Per germline, CDR1 MNHEY and CDR2 SVGEGT. After removal of 2 bases from V and 8 bases from J, the junction contained 4 bases not matched to a gene. The CDR3 has 14 amino acids. This CDR3 is CASSYGQGRDEQFF. In DNA form, the CDR3 reads TGTGCCAGCAGTTACGGACAGGGGCGCGATGAGCAGTTCTTC.

The genes are TRBV2 and TRBJ1-5; D might be TRBD1 (5 bases). CDR3 length equals 13 residues. Trimming took 8 bases from V and 4 from J, leaving 12 bases between them. CDR1 is SNHLY and CDR2 is FYNNEI in the germline V gene. Here the CDR3 reads CASSYTGNQPQHF. In nucleotides, the CDR3 is TGTGCCAGCTCTTACACAGGAAATCAGCCCCAGCATTTT.